This entry is about one T cell receptor beta chain. The target antigen is unknown. The primer mix had 60 Vbeta and 13 Jbeta primers. Profiled with immunoSEQ multiplex PCR; TCRdb holds only in-frame clones, not every one. The sample yields over 80,000 clones, roughly 60% seen once. These data are taken from a study of cytomegalovirus exposure and HLA in healthy donors. Study-wide results and limits: There was a cluster of highly shared sequence variants that was likely a sequencing artifact. From TCR beta sequences, most subjects' HLA-A and HLA-B alleles were reportedly predicted accurately. According to an earlier analysis, most TCR beta V segments yielded productive rearrangements about 87% or about 30% of the time.

CDR3 size: 14 residues. Germline assignment: CDR1 SNHLY and CDR2 FYNNEI. The junction had 5 bases not matched to a gene; V was cut back by 5 bases and J by 2 bases. The chain is built from TRBV2 and TRBJ2-7; 8 positions agree with TRBD1. The sequence was obtained from a boy under 18 in good health and CMV-seropositive. Sequenced input: PBMCs. CDR3 bases: TGTGCCAGCAGTACCGGGACAGGCCCCTACGAGCAGTACTTC. Protein: CASSTGTGPYEQYF. Combining the CDR3 with reference TRBV2 and TRBJ2-7 gives the whole variable domain EPEVTQTPSHQVTQMGQEVILRCVPISNHLYFYWYRQILGQKVEFLVSFYNNEISEKSEIFDDQFSVERPDGSNFTLKIRSTKLEDSAMYFCASSTGTGPYEQYFGPGTRLTVT.